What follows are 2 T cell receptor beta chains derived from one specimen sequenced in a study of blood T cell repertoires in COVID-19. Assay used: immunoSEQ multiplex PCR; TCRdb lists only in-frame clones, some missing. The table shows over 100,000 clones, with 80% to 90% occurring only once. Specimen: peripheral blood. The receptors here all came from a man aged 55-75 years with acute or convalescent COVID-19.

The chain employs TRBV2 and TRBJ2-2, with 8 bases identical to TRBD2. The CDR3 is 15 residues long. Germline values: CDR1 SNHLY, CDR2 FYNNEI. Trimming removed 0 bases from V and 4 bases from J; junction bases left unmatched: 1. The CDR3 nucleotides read TGTGCCAGCAGTGAAGCCAGCGGGAGCACCGGGGAGCTGTTTTTT. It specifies CASSEASGSTGELFF.

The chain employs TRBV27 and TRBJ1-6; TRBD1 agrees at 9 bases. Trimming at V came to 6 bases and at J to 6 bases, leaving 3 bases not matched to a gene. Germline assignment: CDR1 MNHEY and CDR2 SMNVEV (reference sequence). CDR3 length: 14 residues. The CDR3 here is CASSSDRGNSPLHF. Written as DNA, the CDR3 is TGTGCCAGCAGCTCGGACAGGGGTAATTCACCCCTCCACTTT.